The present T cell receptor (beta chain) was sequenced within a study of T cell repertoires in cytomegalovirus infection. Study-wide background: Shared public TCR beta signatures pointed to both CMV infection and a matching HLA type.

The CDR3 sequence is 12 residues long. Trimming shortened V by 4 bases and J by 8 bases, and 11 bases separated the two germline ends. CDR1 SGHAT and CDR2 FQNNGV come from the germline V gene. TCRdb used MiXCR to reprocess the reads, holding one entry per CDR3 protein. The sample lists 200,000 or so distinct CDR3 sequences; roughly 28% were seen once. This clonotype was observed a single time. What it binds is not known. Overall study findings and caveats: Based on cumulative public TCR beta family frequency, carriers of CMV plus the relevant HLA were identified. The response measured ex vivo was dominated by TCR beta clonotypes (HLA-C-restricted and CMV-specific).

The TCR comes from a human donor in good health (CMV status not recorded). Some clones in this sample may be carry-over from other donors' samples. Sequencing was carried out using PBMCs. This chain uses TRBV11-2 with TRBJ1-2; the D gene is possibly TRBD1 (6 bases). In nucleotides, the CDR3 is TGTGCCAGCAGCTCTCAGGGGAGCGGCTACACCTTC. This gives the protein CASSSQGSGYTF.